This T cell receptor beta chain was sequenced for a study of pediatric ulcerative colitis. Germline V gene data show CDR1 as MGHRA and CDR2 as YSYEKL. J lost 3 bases, V lost 4 bases, and 8 bases had no gene match. CDR3 length: 15 amino acids. Assay: immunoSEQ multiplex PCR; the TCRdb copy retains only in-frame clones and omits some. Counted here are over 35,000 clones, around four fifths occurring once; the ten biggest clones make up more than 20%. The diagnostic colonoscopy in ulcerative colitis patients preceded any immunosuppressive treatment. At colonoscopy, a blood sample was also collected. This receptor was taken from a girl between 10 and 17 years old with moderate ulcerative colitis. Sample: blood. This chain joins TRBV4-1 and TRBJ2-7, with TRBD2 identical over 8 bases. Here the CDR3 DNA reads TGCGCCAGCAGCCTGGAGGGACTAGGGGACTACGAGCAGTACTTC. This translates into CASSLEGLGDYEQYF.